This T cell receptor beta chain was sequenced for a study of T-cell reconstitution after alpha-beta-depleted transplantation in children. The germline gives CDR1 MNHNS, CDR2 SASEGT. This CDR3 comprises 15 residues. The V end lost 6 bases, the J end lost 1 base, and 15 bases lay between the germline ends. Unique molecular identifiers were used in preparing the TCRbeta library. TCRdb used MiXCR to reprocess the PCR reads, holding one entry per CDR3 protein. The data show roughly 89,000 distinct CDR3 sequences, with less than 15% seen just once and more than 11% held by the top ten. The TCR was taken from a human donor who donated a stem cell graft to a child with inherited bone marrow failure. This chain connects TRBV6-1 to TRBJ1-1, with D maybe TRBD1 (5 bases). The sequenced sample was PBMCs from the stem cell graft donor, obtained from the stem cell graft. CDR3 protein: CASSNGPQGNTEAFF. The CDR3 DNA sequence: TGTGCCAGCAGCAACGGGCCTCAGGGGAACACTGAAGCTTTCTTT.